Shown below are 15 T cell receptor beta chains from a single sample sequenced in a study of glioma-infiltrating T cells. The iRepertoire nested amplicon-rescue multiplex PCR amplified TCR alpha and beta CDR3s from RNA. TCRdb independently ran MiXCR on the multiplex PCR reads; one entry per CDR3 protein. The data hold about 140,000 distinct CDR3 sequences, with about 39% observed a single time. Source material: glioma tissue, nonneoplastic brain tissue, or PBMCs (not recorded which). These receptor sequences come from a human donor with low-grade glioma or glioblastoma, undergoing nonglioma brain surgery, or in good health (not recorded which).

The gene calls are TRBV6-6 and TRBJ1-2; a weak D match, TRBD1 (6 bases). Germline assignment: CDR1 MNHNY and CDR2 SVGAGI (reference sequence). V was shortened by 0 bases and J by 8 bases, with 19 bases between the two germline ends. This CDR3 is 16 amino acids long. Written as DNA, the CDR3 is TGTGCCAGCAGTTACTCACCACGGTGGGGGGCGGAAGGCTACACCTTC. Its protein is CASSYSPRWGAEGYTF.

Regarding this clonotype: Relative to the germline gene, one junction end is altered; a read error may explain this. The genes are TRBV7-9 and TRBJ1-2; D unclear. Germline-derived CDR1 and CDR2 are SEHNR and FQNEAQ (reference sequence). The CDR3 consists of 18 residues. In nucleotides, the CDR3 is TGTGCCAGCAGCATTTTTTCCCCCTCGGGAGACGGGAACTTTGGCTACACCTTC. Translated: CASSIFSPSGDGNFGYTF.

The genes are TRBV7-2 and TRBJ2-6; D uncertain. CDR3 size: 15 residues. Germline V CDR1 and CDR2: SGHTA, FQGNSA. V shed 5 bases and J shed 0 bases, with 8 bases lying between them. The CDR3 DNA sequence: TGTGCCAGCAGCCCGCAGAGCTCTGGGGCCAACGTCCTGACTTTC. As protein: CASSPQSSGANVLTF.

Details on this clonotype: Relative to the germline gene, one junction end is altered; a read error may explain this. This chain uses TRBV7-2 with TRBJ1-2; D not certain. Germline CDR1 reads SGHTA; CDR2 reads FQGNSA. CDR3 length: 11 amino acids. CDR3 bases: TGCGCCAGCAGCCAAGGAACAGAAACTATCTTC. It is translated as CASSQGTETIF.

The V call is TRBV6-6, the J call TRBJ1-1, with no clear D. This CDR3 has 14 amino acids. Germline CDR1 is MNHNY and CDR2 is SVGAGI (reference sequence). Deletions cut 2 bases from V and 0 bases from J, with 7 bases between. This chain's CDR3 is CASSYGDMNTEAFF. CDR3 nucleotides: TGTGCCAGCAGTTACGGCGATATGAACACTGAAGCTTTCTTT.

This rearrangement joins TRBV15 to TRBJ2-7; D possibly uses TRBD1 or TRBD2 (5 bases each). The germline V gene encodes CDR1 LNHNV and CDR2 YYDKDF (reference sequence). The CDR3 extends over 14 amino acids. Trimming stripped 5 bases from V and 0 bases from J, with 11 bases between. The CDR3 bases are TGTGCCACCAGCGGGGGAGCAAGCTCCTACGAGCAGTACTTC. It specifies CATSGGASSYEQYF.

This chain uses TRBV7-9 with TRBJ2-3, with 7 positions matching TRBD2. Germline CDR1 is SEHNR and CDR2 is FQNEAQ (reference sequence). With V trimmed by 1 base and J by 3 bases, 16 bases remained unmatched. CDR3 length: 19 amino acids. In DNA, the CDR3 is TGTGCCAGCAGCTTAGGCTCTTTCGGGGGGAGGCGGGCGACAGATACGCAGTATTTT. It specifies CASSLGSFGGRRATDTQYF.

The chain is built from TRBV28 and TRBJ2-1, with 11 nucleotides matching TRBD2. V lost 6 bases and J lost 3; bases outside the gene matches: 7. CDR3 length: 16 residues. Germline lookup yields CDR1 MDHEN and CDR2 SYDVKM. The CDR3 sequence: CASSPVLAGGYNEQFF. The CDR3 DNA is TGTGCCAGCAGCCCGGTCCTAGCGGGGGGCTACAATGAGCAGTTCTTC.

The rearrangement joins TRBV2 to TRBJ2-3; 7 bases fit TRBD1. Trimming removed 4 bases from V and 0 bases from J; junction bases left unmatched: 4. The CDR3 is 15 residues long. Germline V CDR1 and CDR2: SNHLY, FYNNEI. The CDR3 loop is CASSGGTASTDTQYF. Here the CDR3 DNA reads TGTGCCAGCAGTGGGGGGACAGCTAGCACAGATACGCAGTATTTT.

The chain couples TRBV28 to TRBJ1-2; D is possibly TRBD1 (6 bases). V was shortened by 4 bases and J by 6 bases, with 18 bases between the two germline ends. CDR3 length: 15 residues. Germline CDR1 MDHEN, CDR2 SYDVKM. Here the CDR3 reads CASSSSGAGRNGYTF. The CDR3 DNA is TGTGCCAGCAGTTCGTCAGGGGCCGGGAGAAATGGCTACACCTTC.

This clonotype was seen only a few times. The chain couples TRBV6-1 to TRBJ2-1; D not certain. CDR1 is MNHNS, CDR2 SASEGT, per germline. Deletions cut 8 bases from V and 10 bases from J, with 9 bases between. This CDR3 is 10 amino acids long. DNA of the CDR3: TGTGCCAGCGGTTCCGGCGAGCAGTTCTTC. It translates to CASGSGEQFF.

With regard to this clonotype: Its ends do not fully match the called genes, so a read error is possible. J is TRBJ1-6 and V is TRBV28; a weak D match, TRBD1 (5 bases). CDR3 length equals 15 residues. Germline V gene sequence: CDR1 MDHEN, CDR2 SYDVKM. In DNA, the CDR3 is TGTGCCAGCAGTTTAACCGGGGCGAGTAATTCACCCCTCAACTTT. Translation gives CASSLTGASNSPLNF.

V is TRBV12-3 or TRBV12-4 and J is TRBJ1-2, with a tentative D call TRBD1 (6 bases). Trimming left V 0 bases short and J 6 bases short, with 11 bases between. This CDR3 has 14 amino acids. DNA for the CDR3: TGTGCCAGCAGTTTAGCGCAGGACAGAGATGGCTACACCTTC. It translates to CASSLAQDRDGYTF.

This clonotype has at least ten counts. At one end, the junction sequence differs from germline, possibly due to a read error. This chain connects TRBV15 to TRBJ2-1; 8 nucleotides agree with TRBD2. The CDR3 has 18 residues. CDR1 is LNHNV and CDR2 is YYDKDF in the germline V gene (reference sequence). The CDR3 loop is CATSGEDFRLAGYNEQFF. The CDR3 coding sequence is TGTGCCACCAGCGGAGAAGACTTCCGGCTAGCGGGCTACAATGAGCAGTTCTTC. Variable domain in full (rest from reference TRBV15 and TRBJ2-1): DAMVIQNPRYQVTQFGKPVTLSCSQTLNHNVMYWYQQKSSQAPKLLFHYYDKDFNNEADTPDNFQSRRPNTSFCFLDIRSPGLGDTAMYLCATSGEDFRLAGYNEQFFGPGTRLTVL.

This clonotype was counted between two and nine times. The J gene is TRBJ1-1, the V gene TRBV6-4; no firm D call. V was trimmed by 6 bases and J by 3 bases, leaving 11 bases between them. Germline V gene data show CDR1 as MRHNA and CDR2 as SNTAGT. There are 13 residues in the CDR3. The CDR3 DNA reads TGTGCCAGCAGCGAGTCCTGGGACACTGAAGCTTTCTTT. It encodes CASSESWDTEAFF.